One and the same sample provided the 22 T cell receptor beta chains below, sequenced in a study of control samples from healthy donors and cancer patients. The method was immunoSEQ multiplex PCR; TCRdb's version includes in-frame clones alone and lacks a portion of them. The data contain around 170,000 clones, 80% to 95% of them seen just once; the ten biggest clones take up less than 0.75%. Sequenced: blood. These receptors all stem from a woman aged 25 to 39 in good health.

This chain links TRBV11-3 with TRBJ2-1; D might be TRBD1 (5 bases). Germline V lookup: CDR1 SGHNT, CDR2 YENEEA. V shed 5 bases and J shed 0 bases, with 11 bases lying between them. The CDR3 is made up of 15 amino acids. The CDR3 bases are TGTGCCAGCAGCGAAGGACAAAGCTCCTACAATGAGCAGTTCTTC. This gives the protein CASSEGQSSYNEQFF.

V usage is TRBV7-2 and J usage is TRBJ2-1; D is unclear. The germline V gene encodes CDR1 SGHTA and CDR2 FQGNSA. V lost 5 bases and J lost 12, with 14 bases in between. The CDR3 covers 12 residues. The CDR3 loop is CASSGVGWGQFF. The CDR3 DNA reads TGTGCCAGCAGCGGTGTGGGATGGGGGCAGTTCTTC.

V and J are TRBV24-1 and TRBJ2-1; 11 bases fit TRBD2. The CDR3 loop spans 17 amino acids. Germline lookup yields CDR1 KGHDR and CDR2 SFDVKD. The junction had 15 bases not matched to a gene; V was cut back by 10 bases and J by 5 bases. The chain's CDR3 is CATSDRVIAGGNNEQFF. The CDR3, as DNA: TGTGCCACGTCGGACAGGGTTATAGCGGGAGGGAACAATGAGCAGTTCTTC.

J is TRBJ1-6 and V is TRBV5-4; D unresolved. Per the germline V gene, CDR1 is SGHNT and CDR2 is YYREEE (reference sequence). CDR3 length: 12 amino acids. Between the trimmed V and J ends, which lost 2 bases and 10 bases, there was a span of 7 bases. In nucleotides, the CDR3 is TGTGCCAGCAGCTTCCCGGGATCACCCCTCCACTTT. This sequence encodes CASSFPGSPLHF.

This rearrangement joins TRBV7-8 to TRBJ1-1; no firm D call. The CDR3 length is 13 residues. The ends were cut back, 5 bases at V and 5 bases at J, with 12 bases in the middle. Germline V CDR1 and CDR2: SGHVS, FQNEAQ. CDR3 coding DNA: TGTGCCAGCAGCAGAGGCCGGGAAACTGAAGCTTTCTTT. It yields the protein CASSRGRETEAFF. The variable domain in full, completed from reference TRBV7-8 and TRBJ1-1, reads GAGVSQSPRYKVAKRGQDVALRCDPISGHVSLFWYQQALGQGPEFLTYFQNEAQLDKSGLPSDRFFAERPEGSVSTLKIQRTQQEDSAVYLCASSRGRETEAFFGQGTRLTVV.

J is TRBJ2-3 and V is TRBV28; 10 nucleotides agree with TRBD1. The CDR3 length is 15 residues. The germline CDR1 and CDR2 sequences are MDHEN and SYDVKM. Unmatched junction bases numbered 9, after V lost 6 bases and J lost 6 bases. CDR3 in DNA: TGTGCCAGCAGCTACTGGACAGGGGGTGCGGATACGCAGTATTTT. Its protein is CASSYWTGGADTQYF.

This chain joins TRBV5-1 and TRBJ1-2; D gene unclear. Germline loops: CDR1 SGHRS, CDR2 YFSETQ. CDR3 size: 14 residues. V lost 4 bases and J lost 3, with 13 bases in between. The CDR3: CASSLRENDYGYTF. CDR3 DNA sequence: TGCGCCAGCAGCCTGCGGGAAAATGACTATGGCTACACCTTC.

V is TRBV2 and J is TRBJ1-5; D is unresolved. This CDR3 is 13 amino acids long. Trimming took off 3 bases at V and 1 base at J, with 4 bases between the two ends. CDR1 SNHLY and CDR2 FYNNEI come from the germline V gene. The CDR3 DNA follows: TGTGCCAGCAGTGACCTAAGCAATCAGCCCCAGCATTTT. Translating it yields CASSDLSNQPQHF. Using reference TRBV2 and TRBJ1-5 for the parts outside the CDR3, the full variable domain is EPEVTQTPSHQVTQMGQEVILRCVPISNHLYFYWYRQILGQKVEFLVSFYNNEISEKSEIFDDQFSVERPDGSNFTLKIRSTKLEDSAMYFCASSDLSNQPQHFGDGTRLSIL.

The V call is TRBV18, the J call TRBJ1-2; D unresolved. Germline loops: CDR1 KGHSH, CDR2 LQKENI. The V end was cut by 2 bases, the J end by 6 bases, with 10 bases between. This CDR3 has 13 residues. The CDR3 DNA is TGTGCCAGCTCACCAAGATTTGGGGATGGCTACACCTTC. Encoded protein: CASSPRFGDGYTF. Looking up the rest from reference TRBV18 and TRBJ1-2 gives the full variable domain: NAGVMQNPRHLVRRRGQEARLRCSPMKGHSHVYWYRQLPEEGLKFMVYLQKENIIDESGMPKERFSAEFPKEGPSILRIQQVVRGDSAAYFCASSPRFGDGYTFGSGTRLTVV.

CDR3 amino acids: CASSLAALEGDTQYF. The CDR3 nucleotides are TGCGCCAGCAGCTTGGCGGCCCTGGAGGGAGATACGCAGTATTTT. This chain connects TRBV5-1 to TRBJ2-3; D perhaps matches TRBD2 (6 bases). The CDR3 runs to 15 residues. Germline V lookup: CDR1 SGHRS, CDR2 YFSETQ. V shed 0 bases and J shed 5 bases, with 13 bases lying between them.

This clone was seen once. This chain uses TRBV6-1 with TRBJ2-2; D may be TRBD2 (5 bases). CDR1 is MNHNS, CDR2 SASEGT, per germline. V was cut by 4 bases and J by 6 bases, with 18 bases left in between. This CDR3 comprises 16 residues. CDR3 region: CASSGPGPGKPGELFF. The CDR3 DNA reads as TGTGCCAGCAGTGGCCCGGGCCCCGGGAAACCCGGGGAGCTGTTTTTT.

The genes are TRBV19 and TRBJ2-3, with 9 bases aligning to TRBD2. There are 16 residues in the CDR3. The germline CDR1 and CDR2 sequences are LNHDA and SQIVND (reference sequence). V lost 3 bases, J lost 6 bases, and 10 bases stayed unmatched. CDR3 sequence: CASSIRAGGPGDTQYF. In DNA, the CDR3 is TGTGCCAGTAGTATTAGGGCGGGAGGGCCGGGCGATACGCAGTATTTT.

V is TRBV3-1 (or the pseudogene TRBV3-2) and J is TRBJ1-4, with 7 positions matching TRBD1. CDR1 and CDR2 from the germline V gene are LGHDT and YNNKEL (reference sequence). CDR3 length equals 13 residues. Unmatched junction bases numbered 8, after V lost 4 bases and J lost 12 bases. CDR3 residues: CASSPLTGIELFF. The CDR3 DNA follows: TGTGCCAGCAGCCCCCTGACAGGGATCGAACTGTTTTTT.

Here the CDR3 DNA reads TGTGCCAGCAGTGAATTGGGCGTTGGGGTCCCTACCCCTGAAGCTTTCTTT. Amino acids: CASSELGVGVPTPEAFF. The chain joins TRBV25-1 to TRBJ1-1, with unresolved D. Germline CDR1 is MGHDK and CDR2 is SYGVNS. This CDR3 contains 17 residues. V lost 1 base and J lost 6, with 21 bases in between. Supplemented by reference TRBV25-1 and TRBJ1-1, the full variable domain reads EADIYQTPRYLVIGTGKKITLECSQTMGHDKMYWYQQDPGMELHLIHYSYGVNSTEKGDLSSESTVSRIRTEHFPLTLESARPSHTSQYLCASSELGVGVPTPEAFFGQGTRLTVV.

V is TRBV28 and J is TRBJ2-7; TRBD1 matches 8 bases. Trimming at V came to 11 bases and at J to 7 bases, leaving 7 bases not matched to a gene. Germline assignment: CDR1 MDHEN and CDR2 SYDVKM. This CDR3 contains 11 residues. For the CDR3, the DNA is TGTGCCGGCCAGGGGGCGAGTGAGCAGTACTTC. Translated: CAGQGASEQYF. The variable domain in full, completed from reference TRBV28 and TRBJ2-7, reads DVKVTQSSRYLVKRTGEKVFLECVQDMDHENMFWYRQDPGLGLRLIYFSYDVKMKEKGDIPEGYSVSREKKERFSLILESASTNQTSMYLCAGQGASEQYFGPGTRLTVT.

The J gene is TRBJ1-5, the V gene TRBV5-1, with D possibly matching TRBD1 (6 bases). The V gene's germline CDR1 is SGHRS and CDR2 YFSETQ. The CDR3 consists of 15 residues. Deletions cut 0 bases from V and 3 bases from J, with 10 bases between. The CDR3 DNA reads TGCGCCAGCAGCTTGGGGACAGTCATCAATCAGCCCCAGCATTTT. It specifies CASSLGTVINQPQHF. The full variable domain, rest sourced from reference TRBV5-1 and TRBJ1-5, is KAGVTQTPRYLIKTRGQQVTLSCSPISGHRSVSWYQQTPGQGLQFLFEYFSETQRNKGNFPGRFSGRQFSNSRSEMNVSTLELGDSALYLCASSLGTVINQPQHFGDGTRLSIL.

The CDR3: CASRGTRRSSYNEQFF. For the CDR3, the DNA is TGTGCCAGTAGGGGGACGCGACGGAGCTCCTACAATGAGCAGTTCTTC. J is TRBJ2-1 and V is TRBV19; D may be TRBD1 or TRBD2 (5 bases each). Trimming cost V 6 bases and J 0 bases, with 15 bases left between them. In germline, CDR1 is LNHDA, CDR2 SQIVND (reference sequence). CDR3 length equals 16 residues.

The V call is TRBV18, the J call TRBJ2-2; maybe TRBD1 (6 bases). V was clipped by 0 bases and J by 6 bases, with 11 bases between them. Germline-derived CDR1 and CDR2 are KGHSH and LQKENI. The CDR3 runs 15 residues. Here the CDR3 reads CASSPPRGVSGELFF. CDR3 nucleotides: TGTGCCAGCTCACCACCCAGGGGTGTGTCCGGGGAGCTGTTTTTT. Drawing the rest from reference TRBV18 and TRBJ2-2, the complete variable domain is NAGVMQNPRHLVRRRGQEARLRCSPMKGHSHVYWYRQLPEEGLKFMVYLQKENIIDESGMPKERFSAEFPKEGPSILRIQQVVRGDSAAYFCASSPPRGVSGELFFGEGSRLTVL.

About this clone itself: The identical CDR3 is also encoded by other nucleotide sequences in the sample. The J gene is TRBJ1-1, the V gene TRBV6-5; a weak D match, TRBD1 (5 bases). Germline V CDR1 and CDR2: MNHEY, SVGAGI. There are 13 residues in the CDR3. Trimming pared 7 bases from V and 5 bases from J, leaving 14 bases between. CDR3: CASTPSGGTEAFF. CDR3 sequence (DNA): TGTGCCAGCACCCCCTCTGGGGGGACTGAAGCTTTCTTT.

V gene TRBV5-8 combines with J gene TRBJ1-5; D call uncertain. CDR3 size: 15 residues. Trimming took 0 bases from V and 4 from J, leaving 11 bases between them. Germline CDR1 is SGHTS and CDR2 is YDEGEE. The CDR3 loop is CASSLAFTANQPQHF. The CDR3 nucleotides read TGTGCCAGCAGCTTGGCCTTCACAGCTAATCAGCCCCAGCATTTT.

This sequence joins TRBV3-1 (or the pseudogene TRBV3-2) and TRBJ2-7; 7 positions agree with TRBD1. Unmatched junction bases numbered 9, after V lost 4 bases and J lost 6 bases. From germline, CDR1 is LGHDT and CDR2 YNNKEL (reference sequence). The CDR3 is 14 residues long. The CDR3: CASSLRGRFGEQYF. The CDR3 DNA is TGTGCCAGCAGCCTGAGGGGGCGTTTTGGCGAGCAGTACTTC.

With regard to this clone: Distinct nucleotide sequences in the sample also encode this CDR3. The chain recombines TRBV5-1 with TRBJ2-2; D unresolved. Germline V CDR1 and CDR2: SGHRS, YFSETQ. V was clipped by 4 bases and J by 4 bases, with 11 bases between them. The CDR3 has 14 residues. The CDR3 DNA sequence: TGCGCCAGCAGCGAGCCATATAGCACCGGGGAGCTGTTTTTT. Protein sequence: CASSEPYSTGELFF.